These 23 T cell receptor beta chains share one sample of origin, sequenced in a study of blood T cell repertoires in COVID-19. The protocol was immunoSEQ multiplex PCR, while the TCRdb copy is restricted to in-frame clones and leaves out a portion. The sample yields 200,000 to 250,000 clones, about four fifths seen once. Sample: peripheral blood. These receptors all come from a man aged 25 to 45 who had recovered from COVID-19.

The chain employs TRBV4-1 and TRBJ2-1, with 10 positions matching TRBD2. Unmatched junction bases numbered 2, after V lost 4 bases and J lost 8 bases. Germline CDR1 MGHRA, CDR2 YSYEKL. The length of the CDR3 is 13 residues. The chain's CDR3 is CASSRTSGHEQFF. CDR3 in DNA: TGCGCCAGCAGCCGGACTAGCGGCCATGAGCAGTTCTTC.

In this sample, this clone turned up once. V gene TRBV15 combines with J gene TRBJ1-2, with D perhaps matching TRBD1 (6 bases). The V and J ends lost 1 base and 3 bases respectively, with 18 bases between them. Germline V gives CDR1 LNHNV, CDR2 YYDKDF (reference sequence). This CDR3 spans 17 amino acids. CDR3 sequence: CATSRATGKDSYYGYTF. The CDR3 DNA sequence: TGTGCCACCAGCAGAGCCACGGGTAAGGACAGCTACTATGGCTACACCTTC. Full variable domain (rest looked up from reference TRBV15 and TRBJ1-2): DAMVIQNPRYQVTQFGKPVTLSCSQTLNHNVMYWYQQKSSQAPKLLFHYYDKDFNNEADTPDNFQSRRPNTSFCFLDIRSPGLGDTAMYLCATSRATGKDSYYGYTFGSGTRLTVV.

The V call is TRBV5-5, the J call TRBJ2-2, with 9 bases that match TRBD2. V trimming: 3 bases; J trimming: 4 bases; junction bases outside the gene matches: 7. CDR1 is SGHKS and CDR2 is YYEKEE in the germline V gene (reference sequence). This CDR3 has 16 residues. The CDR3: CASSSPSGGPTGELFF. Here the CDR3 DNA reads TGTGCCAGCAGCTCACCCAGCGGGGGGCCCACCGGGGAGCTGTTTTTT.

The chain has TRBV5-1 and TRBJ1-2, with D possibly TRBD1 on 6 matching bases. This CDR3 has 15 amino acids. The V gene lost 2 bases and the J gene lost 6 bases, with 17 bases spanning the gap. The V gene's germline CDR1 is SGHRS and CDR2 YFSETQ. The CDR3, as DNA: TGCGCCAGCAGCTTCGAGGGCAGGGGAGAGGATGGCTACACCTTC. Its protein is CASSFEGRGEDGYTF. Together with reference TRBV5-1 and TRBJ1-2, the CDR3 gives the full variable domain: KAGVTQTPRYLIKTRGQQVTLSCSPISGHRSVSWYQQTPGQGLQFLFEYFSETQRNKGNFPGRFSGRQFSNSRSEMNVSTLELGDSALYLCASSFEGRGEDGYTFGSGTRLTVV.

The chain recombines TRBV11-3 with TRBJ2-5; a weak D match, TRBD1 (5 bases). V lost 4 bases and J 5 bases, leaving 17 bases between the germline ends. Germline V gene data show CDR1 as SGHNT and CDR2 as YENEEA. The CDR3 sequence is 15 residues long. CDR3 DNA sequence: TGTGCCAGCAGCTCACCGACAGTGGTCGGGGAGACCCAGTACTTC. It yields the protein CASSSPTVVGETQYF.

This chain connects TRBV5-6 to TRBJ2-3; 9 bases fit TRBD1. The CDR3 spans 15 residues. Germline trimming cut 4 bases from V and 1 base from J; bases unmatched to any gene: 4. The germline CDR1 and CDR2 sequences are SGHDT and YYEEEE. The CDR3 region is CASSPTGGGTDTQYF. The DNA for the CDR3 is TGTGCCAGCAGCCCGACAGGGGGGGGCACAGATACGCAGTATTTT.

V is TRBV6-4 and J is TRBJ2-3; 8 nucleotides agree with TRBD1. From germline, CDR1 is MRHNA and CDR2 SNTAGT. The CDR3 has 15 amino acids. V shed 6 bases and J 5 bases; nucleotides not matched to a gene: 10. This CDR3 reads CASSYSGGAGDTQYF. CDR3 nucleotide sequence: TGTGCCAGCAGCTACTCAGGGGGCGCGGGAGATACGCAGTATTTT.

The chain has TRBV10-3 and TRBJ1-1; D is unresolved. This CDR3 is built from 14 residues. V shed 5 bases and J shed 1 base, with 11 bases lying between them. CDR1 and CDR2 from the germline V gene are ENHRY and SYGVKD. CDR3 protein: CAISSREENTEAFF. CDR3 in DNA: TGTGCCATCAGTTCTCGAGAGGAGAACACTGAAGCTTTCTTT.

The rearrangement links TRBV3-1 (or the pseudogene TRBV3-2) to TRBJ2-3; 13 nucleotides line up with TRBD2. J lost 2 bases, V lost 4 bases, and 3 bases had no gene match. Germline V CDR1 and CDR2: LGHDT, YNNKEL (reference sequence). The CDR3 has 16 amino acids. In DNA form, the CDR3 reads TGTGCCAGCAGCCGGGGACTAGCGGGGAACACAGATACGCAGTATTTT. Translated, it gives CASSRGLAGNTDTQYF.

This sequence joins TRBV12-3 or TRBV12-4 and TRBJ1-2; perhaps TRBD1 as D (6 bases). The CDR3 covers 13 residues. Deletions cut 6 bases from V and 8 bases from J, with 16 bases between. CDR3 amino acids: CASRKQGRGGYTF. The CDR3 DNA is TGTGCCAGCAGGAAACAGGGAAGGGGGGGCTACACCTTC.

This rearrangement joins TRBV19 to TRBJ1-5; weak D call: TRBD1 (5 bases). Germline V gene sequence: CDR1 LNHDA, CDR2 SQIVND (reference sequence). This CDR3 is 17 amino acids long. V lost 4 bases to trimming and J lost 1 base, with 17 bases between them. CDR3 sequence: CASSSDSGARSNQPQHF. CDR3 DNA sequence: TGTGCCAGTAGTAGTGACAGTGGGGCGCGAAGCAATCAGCCCCAGCATTTT.

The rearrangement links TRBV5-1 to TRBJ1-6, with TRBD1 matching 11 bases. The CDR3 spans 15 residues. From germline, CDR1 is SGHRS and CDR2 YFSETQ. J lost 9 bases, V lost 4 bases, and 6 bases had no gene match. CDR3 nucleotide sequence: TGCGCCAGCAGCGCGGGACAGGGGGTCCCTTCACCCCTCCACTTT. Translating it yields CASSAGQGVPSPLHF.

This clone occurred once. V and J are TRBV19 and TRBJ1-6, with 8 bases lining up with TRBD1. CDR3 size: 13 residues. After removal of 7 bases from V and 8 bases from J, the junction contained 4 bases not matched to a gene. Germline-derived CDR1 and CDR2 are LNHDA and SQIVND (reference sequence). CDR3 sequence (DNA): TGTGCCAGTACGGACAGGGAATATTCACCCCTCCACTTT. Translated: CASTDREYSPLHF.

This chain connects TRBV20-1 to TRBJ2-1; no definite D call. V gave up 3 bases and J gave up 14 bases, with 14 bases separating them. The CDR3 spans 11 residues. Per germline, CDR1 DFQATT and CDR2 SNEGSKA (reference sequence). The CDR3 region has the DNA TGCAGTGCTAGGTGGCTCGAGGTGGAGTTCTTC. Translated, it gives CSARWLEVEFF.

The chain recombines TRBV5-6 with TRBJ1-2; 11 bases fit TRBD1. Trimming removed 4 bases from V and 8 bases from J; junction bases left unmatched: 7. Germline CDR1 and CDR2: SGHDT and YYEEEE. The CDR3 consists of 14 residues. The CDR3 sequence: CASSNGQGADGYTF. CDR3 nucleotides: TGTGCCAGCAGCAACGGACAGGGGGCGGACGGCTACACCTTC.

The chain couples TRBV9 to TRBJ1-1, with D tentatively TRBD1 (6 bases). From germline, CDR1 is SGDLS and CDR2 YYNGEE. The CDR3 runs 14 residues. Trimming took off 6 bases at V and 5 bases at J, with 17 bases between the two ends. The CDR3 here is CASNPTGPGTEAFF. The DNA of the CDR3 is TGTGCCAGCAACCCAACAGGGCCGGGGACTGAAGCTTTCTTT.

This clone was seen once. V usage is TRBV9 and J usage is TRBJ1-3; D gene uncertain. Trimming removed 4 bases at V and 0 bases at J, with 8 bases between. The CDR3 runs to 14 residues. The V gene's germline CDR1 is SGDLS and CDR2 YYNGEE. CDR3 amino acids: CASSPMSSGNTIYF. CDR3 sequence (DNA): TGTGCCAGCAGCCCTATGAGCTCTGGAAACACCATATATTTT.

CDR3 sequence (DNA): TGTGCCAGCAGCCATTTCAGGGCAGAATCCTACGAGCAGTACTTC. Its protein is CASSHFRAESYEQYF. The chain uses TRBV4-2 and TRBJ2-7; perhaps TRBD1 as D (5 bases). Trimming stripped 3 bases from V and 1 base from J, with 13 bases between. The germline V gene has CDR1 LGHNA and CDR2 YNFKEQ. The CDR3 contains 15 residues.

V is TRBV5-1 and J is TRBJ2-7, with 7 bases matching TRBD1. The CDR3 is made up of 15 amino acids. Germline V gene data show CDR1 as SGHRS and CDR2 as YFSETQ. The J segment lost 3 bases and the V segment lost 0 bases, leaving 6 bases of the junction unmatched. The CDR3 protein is CASSLEGANFYEQYF. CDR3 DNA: TGCGCCAGCAGCTTGGAGGGGGCAAATTTCTACGAGCAGTACTTC. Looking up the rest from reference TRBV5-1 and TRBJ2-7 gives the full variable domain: KAGVTQTPRYLIKTRGQQVTLSCSPISGHRSVSWYQQTPGQGLQFLFEYFSETQRNKGNFPGRFSGRQFSNSRSEMNVSTLELGDSALYLCASSLEGANFYEQYFGPGTRLTVT.

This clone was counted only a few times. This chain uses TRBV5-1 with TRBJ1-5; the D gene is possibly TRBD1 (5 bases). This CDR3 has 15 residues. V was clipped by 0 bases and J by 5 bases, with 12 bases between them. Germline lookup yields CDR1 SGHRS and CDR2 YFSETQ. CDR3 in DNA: TGCGCCAGCAGCTTGGACGGGGGTTCGGATCAGCCCCAGCATTTT. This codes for CASSLDGGSDQPQHF.

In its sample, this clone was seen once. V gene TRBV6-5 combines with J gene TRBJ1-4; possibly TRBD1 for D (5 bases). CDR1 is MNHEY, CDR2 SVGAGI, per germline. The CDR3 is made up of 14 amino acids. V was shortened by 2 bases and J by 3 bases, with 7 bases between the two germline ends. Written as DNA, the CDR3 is TGTGCCAGCAGTTACGGGGGGGCTAATGAAAAACTGTTTTTT. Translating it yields CASSYGGANEKLFF.

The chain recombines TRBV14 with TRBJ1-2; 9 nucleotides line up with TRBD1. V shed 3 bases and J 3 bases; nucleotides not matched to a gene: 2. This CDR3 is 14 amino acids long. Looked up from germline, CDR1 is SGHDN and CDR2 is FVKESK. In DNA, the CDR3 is TGTGCCAGCAGCCACGGGACAGGGCACTATGGCTACACCTTC. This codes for CASSHGTGHYGYTF.

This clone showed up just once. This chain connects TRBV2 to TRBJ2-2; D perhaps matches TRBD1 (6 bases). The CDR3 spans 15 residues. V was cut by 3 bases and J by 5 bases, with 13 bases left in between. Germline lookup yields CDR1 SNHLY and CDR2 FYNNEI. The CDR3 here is CASSDRDKKTGELFF. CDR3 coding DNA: TGTGCCAGCAGTGACCGGGACAAAAAGACCGGGGAGCTGTTTTTT.